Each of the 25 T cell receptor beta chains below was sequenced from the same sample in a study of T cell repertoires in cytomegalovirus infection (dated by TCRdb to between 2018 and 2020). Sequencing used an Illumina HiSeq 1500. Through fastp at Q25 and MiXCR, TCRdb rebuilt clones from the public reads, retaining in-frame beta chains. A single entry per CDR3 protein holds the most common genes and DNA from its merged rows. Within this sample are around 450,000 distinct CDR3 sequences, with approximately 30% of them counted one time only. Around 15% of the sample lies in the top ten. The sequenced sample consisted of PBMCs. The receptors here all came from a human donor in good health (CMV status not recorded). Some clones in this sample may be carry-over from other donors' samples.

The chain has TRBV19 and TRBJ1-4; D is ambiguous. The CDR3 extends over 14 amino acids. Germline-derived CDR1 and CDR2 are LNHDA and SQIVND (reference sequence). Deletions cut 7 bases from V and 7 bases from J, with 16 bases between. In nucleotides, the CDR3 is TGTGCCAGTACCTCAGACACCCCTCCTGAAAAACTGTTTTTT. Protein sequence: CASTSDTPPEKLFF.

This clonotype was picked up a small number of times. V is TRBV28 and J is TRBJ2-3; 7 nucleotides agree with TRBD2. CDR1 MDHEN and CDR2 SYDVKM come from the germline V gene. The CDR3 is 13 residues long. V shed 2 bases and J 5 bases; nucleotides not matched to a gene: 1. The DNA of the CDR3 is TGTGCCAGCAGTTTACCGGGGGGAGATACGCAGTATTTT. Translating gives CASSLPGGDTQYF.

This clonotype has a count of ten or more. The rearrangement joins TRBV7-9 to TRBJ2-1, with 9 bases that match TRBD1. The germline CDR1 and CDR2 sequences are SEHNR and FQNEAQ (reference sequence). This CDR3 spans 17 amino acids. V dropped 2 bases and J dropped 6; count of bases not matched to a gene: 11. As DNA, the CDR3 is TGTGCCAGCAGCTTAACACCGGGACAGGGTGGATTCAATGAGCAGTTCTTC. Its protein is CASSLTPGQGGFNEQFF.

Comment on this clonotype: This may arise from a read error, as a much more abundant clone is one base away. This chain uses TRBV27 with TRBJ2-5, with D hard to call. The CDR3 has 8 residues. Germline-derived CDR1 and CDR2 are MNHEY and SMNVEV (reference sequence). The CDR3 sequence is CASSFHSF. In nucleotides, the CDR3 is TGTGCCAGCAGTTTCCATTCCTTC.

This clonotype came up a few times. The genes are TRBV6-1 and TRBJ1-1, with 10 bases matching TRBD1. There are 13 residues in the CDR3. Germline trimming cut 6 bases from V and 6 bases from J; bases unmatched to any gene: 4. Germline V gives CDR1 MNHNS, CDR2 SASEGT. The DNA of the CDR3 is TGTGCCAGCAGCGGGACAGGGGCCCCTGAAGCTTTCTTT. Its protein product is CASSGTGAPEAFF.

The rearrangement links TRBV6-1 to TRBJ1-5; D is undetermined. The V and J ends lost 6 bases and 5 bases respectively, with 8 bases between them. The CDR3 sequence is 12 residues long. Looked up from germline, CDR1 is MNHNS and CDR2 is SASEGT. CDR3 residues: CASRVLDQPQHF. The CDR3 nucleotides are TGTGCCAGCAGGGTTCTGGATCAGCCCCAGCATTTT.

CDR3: CASSIGGTGTEAFF. The CDR3 nucleotides read TGTGCCAGTAGTATAGGGGGGACGGGCACTGAAGCTTTCTTT. This chain connects TRBV19 to TRBJ1-1, with a weak D call TRBD1 (5 bases). Germline V gives CDR1 LNHDA, CDR2 SQIVND (reference sequence). The CDR3 has 14 residues. V was clipped by 1 base and J by 4 bases, with 10 bases between them.

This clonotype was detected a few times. The CDR3 reads CASSYSSGLSSYNSPLHF. The CDR3 nucleotides are TGTGCCAGCAGTTACTCGTCCGGGTTAAGCTCCTATAATTCACCCCTCCACTTT. This chain links TRBV6-5 with TRBJ1-6, with D hard to call. Germline lookup yields CDR1 MNHEY and CDR2 SVGAGI. Trimming left V 0 bases short and J 0 bases short, with 12 bases between. This CDR3 has 18 amino acids.

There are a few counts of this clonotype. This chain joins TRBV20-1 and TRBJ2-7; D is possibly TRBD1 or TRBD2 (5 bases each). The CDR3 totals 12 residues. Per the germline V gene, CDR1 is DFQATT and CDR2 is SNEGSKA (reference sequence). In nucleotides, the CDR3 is TGCAGCTTATTGGGACCGAGCCGGGAGCAGTACTTC. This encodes CSLLGPSREQYF.

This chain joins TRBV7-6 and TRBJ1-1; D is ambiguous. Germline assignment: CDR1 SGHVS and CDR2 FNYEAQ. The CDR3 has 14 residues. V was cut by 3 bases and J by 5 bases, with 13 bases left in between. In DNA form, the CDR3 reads TGTGCCAGCAGCTTGCCGTGGAAAAGAACTGAAGCTTTCTTT. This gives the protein CASSLPWKRTEAFF.

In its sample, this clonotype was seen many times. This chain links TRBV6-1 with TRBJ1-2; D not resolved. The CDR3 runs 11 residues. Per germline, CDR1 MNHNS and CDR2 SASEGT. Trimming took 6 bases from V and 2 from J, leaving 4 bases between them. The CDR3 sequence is CASSTNYGYTF. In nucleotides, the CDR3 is TGTGCCAGCAGCACGAACTATGGCTACACCTTC.

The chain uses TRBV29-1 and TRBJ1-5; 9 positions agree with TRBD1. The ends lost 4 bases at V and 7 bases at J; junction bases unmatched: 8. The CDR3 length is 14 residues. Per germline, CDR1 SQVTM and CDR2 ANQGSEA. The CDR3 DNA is TGCAGCGTTGGAGGACAGGGGACGGGGCAGCCCCAGCATTTT. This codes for CSVGGQGTGQPQHF.

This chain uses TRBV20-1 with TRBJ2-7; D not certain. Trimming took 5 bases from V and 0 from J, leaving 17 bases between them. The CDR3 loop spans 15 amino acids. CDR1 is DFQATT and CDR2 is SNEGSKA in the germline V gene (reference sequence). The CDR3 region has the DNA TGCAGTGCTCAAAGTGTGGGCGCAAGCTCCTACGAGCAGTACTTC. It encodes CSAQSVGASSYEQYF.

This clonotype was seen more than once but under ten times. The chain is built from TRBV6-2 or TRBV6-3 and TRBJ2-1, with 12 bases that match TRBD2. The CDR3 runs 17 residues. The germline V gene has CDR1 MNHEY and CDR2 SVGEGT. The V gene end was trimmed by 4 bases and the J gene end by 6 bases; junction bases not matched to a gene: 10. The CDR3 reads CASSSPTSGGRINEQFF. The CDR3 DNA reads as TGTGCCAGCAGTTCCCCGACTAGCGGGGGAAGAATCAATGAGCAGTTCTTC.

The CDR3 is CASSQALRTGLPLHF. DNA of the CDR3: TGTGCCAGCAGCCAGGCTTTACGGACAGGGCTACCCCTCCACTTT. The chain employs TRBV4-2 and TRBJ1-6, with TRBD1 identical over 8 bases. J lost 12 bases, V lost 3 bases, and 10 bases had no gene match. Germline V gene sequence: CDR1 LGHNA, CDR2 YNFKEQ. The CDR3 is 15 residues long.

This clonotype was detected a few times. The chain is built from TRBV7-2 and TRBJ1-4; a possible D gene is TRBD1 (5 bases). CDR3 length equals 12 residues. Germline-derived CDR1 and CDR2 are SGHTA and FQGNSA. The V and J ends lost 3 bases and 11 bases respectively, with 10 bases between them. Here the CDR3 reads CASSFDSFKLFF. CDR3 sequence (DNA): TGTGCCAGCAGCTTTGACAGTTTCAAACTGTTTTTT.

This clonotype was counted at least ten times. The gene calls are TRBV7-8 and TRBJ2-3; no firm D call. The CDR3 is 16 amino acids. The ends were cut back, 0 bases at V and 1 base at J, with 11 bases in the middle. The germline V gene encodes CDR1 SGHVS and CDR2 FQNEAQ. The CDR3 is CASSLALGYGTDTQYF. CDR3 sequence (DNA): TGTGCCAGCAGCTTAGCGTTAGGGTACGGCACAGATACGCAGTATTTT. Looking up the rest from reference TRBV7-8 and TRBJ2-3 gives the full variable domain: GAGVSQSPRYKVAKRGQDVALRCDPISGHVSLFWYQQALGQGPEFLTYFQNEAQLDKSGLPSDRFFAERPEGSVSTLKIQRTQQEDSAVYLCASSLALGYGTDTQYFGPGTRLTVL.

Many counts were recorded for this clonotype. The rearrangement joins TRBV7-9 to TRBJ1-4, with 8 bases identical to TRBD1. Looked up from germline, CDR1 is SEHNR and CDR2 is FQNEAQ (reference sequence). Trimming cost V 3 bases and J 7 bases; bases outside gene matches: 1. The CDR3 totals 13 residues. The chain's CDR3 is CASSLDRVEKLFF. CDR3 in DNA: TGTGCCAGCAGCTTGGACAGGGTTGAAAAACTGTTTTTT.

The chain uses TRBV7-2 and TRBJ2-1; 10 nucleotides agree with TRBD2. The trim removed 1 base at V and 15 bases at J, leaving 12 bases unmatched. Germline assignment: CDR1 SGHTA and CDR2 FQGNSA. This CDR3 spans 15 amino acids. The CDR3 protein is CASSLGGAGGDKRFF. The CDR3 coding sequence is TGTGCCAGCAGCTTAGGGGGAGCGGGGGGGGATAAGCGGTTCTTC.

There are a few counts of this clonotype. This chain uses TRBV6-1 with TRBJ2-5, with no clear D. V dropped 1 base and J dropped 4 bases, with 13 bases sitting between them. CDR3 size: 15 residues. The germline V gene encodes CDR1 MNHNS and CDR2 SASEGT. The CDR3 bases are TGTGCCAGCAGTGAAGGGACGCGCCGCGGAGAGACCCAGTACTTC. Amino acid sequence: CASSEGTRRGETQYF.

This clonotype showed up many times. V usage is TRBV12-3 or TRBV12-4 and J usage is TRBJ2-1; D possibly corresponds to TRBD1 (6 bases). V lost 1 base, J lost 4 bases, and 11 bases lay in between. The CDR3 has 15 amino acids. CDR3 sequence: CASSLGQGLYNEQFF. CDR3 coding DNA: TGTGCCAGCAGTTTAGGGCAGGGGTTATACAATGAGCAGTTCTTC.

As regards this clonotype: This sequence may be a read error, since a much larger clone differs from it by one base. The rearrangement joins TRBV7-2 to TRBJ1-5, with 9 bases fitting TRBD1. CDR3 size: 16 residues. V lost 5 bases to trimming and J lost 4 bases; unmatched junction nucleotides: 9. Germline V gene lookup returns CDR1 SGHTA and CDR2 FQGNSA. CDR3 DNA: TGTGCCAGCAGCCCTCATACAGGGGGCTTAAATCAGCCCCAGCATTTT. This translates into CASSPHTGGLNQPQHF. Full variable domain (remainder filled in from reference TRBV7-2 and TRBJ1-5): GAGVSQSPSNKVTEKGKDVELRCDPISGHTALYWYRQSLGQGLEFLIYFQGNSAPDKSGLPSDRFSAERTGGSVSTLTIQRTQQEDSAVYLCASSPHTGGLNQPQHFGDGTRLSIL.

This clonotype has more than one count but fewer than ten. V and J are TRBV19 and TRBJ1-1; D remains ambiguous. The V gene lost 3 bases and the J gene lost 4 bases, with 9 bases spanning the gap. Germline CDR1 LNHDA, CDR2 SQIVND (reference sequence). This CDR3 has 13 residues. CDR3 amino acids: CASSIREATEAFF. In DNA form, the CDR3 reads TGTGCCAGTAGTATTAGGGAGGCCACTGAAGCTTTCTTT.

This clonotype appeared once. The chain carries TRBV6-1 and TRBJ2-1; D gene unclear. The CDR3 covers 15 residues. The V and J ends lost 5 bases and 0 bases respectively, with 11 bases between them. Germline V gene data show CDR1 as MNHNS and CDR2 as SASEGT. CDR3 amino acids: CASSSNPSSYNEQFF. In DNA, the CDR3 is TGTGCCAGCAGTTCGAACCCAAGCTCCTACAATGAGCAGTTCTTC.

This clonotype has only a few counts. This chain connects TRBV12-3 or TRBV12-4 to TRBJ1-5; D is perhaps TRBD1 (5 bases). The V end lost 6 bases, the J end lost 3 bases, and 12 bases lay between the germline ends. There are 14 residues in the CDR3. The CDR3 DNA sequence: TGTGCCAGCAGGGAGGGAGGGGACAATCAGCCCCAGCATTTT. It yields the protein CASREGGDNQPQHF.